This T cell receptor beta chain was recovered during a study of cytomegalovirus exposure and HLA in healthy donors (dated by TCRdb to 2016 to 2017). Background on the whole study: An earlier analysis of roughly 630 of the donors reported 250 to 300 Gb of sequence data and 117 million unique TCR beta sequences from 150 million to 200 million T cells. The genetic ancestry cluster associated with self-reported Caucasian donors included 70% to 85% of the 398 genotyped donors. A later analysis re-analyzed previously published TCR beta repertoires from about 600 donors and added high-resolution HLA genotyping to study TCR occurrence patterns. The number of donors typed differed by locus, with roughly 620-630 for A, B, C, DRB1 and DQB1, around 500 for DQA1, under 610 for DPA1, and about 450 for DPB1. Every repertoire in the discovery cohort had been generated on one and the same sequencing platform. Roughly five DR-DQ haplotypes were handled as single units for association and clustering, since linkage in the cohort was strong. Class I and class II HLA loci were covered by the typing at four-digit resolution. About 330 gigabases of sequencing data and about 92 million unique TCR sequences made up an early release that covered about 640 HLA-typed donors. An earlier analysis of several hundred of the donors applied high-throughput TCR beta sequencing to assess whether each TCR beta V gene segment acted as functional or pseudogenic. Alongside the repertoire data, information on donor age, sex, ethnicity and CMV serostatus was compiled. High-throughput TCR immunosequencing, statistical association of individual TCRs with disease status, and machine learning were combined to predict cytomegalovirus infection status. The aim of the study was to test whether cataloging public T cell receptors could identify signatures of past pathogen exposure. In addition to the first cohort of 666 subjects, a separate validation cohort of approximately 130 different subjects was used. The study used immunosequencing to profile the T cell repertoires of under 700 subjects and linked those repertoires to cytomegalovirus serostatus. Among some 410 genotyped donors of the cohort, an average of about 220,000 unique TCR beta nucleotide sequences was sequenced per donor, of which 15% to 20% were non-productive. Genome-wide SNP genotypes for about 65% of the roughly 700 donors were used in a later genetic analysis, which treated that subset as a discovery cohort. Rather than drawing on any new phenotypic data, the later analysis identified candidate immune exposures from TCR beta sequences and the way those sequences occurred across donors. What the work shows at the level of the full study, not this receptor alone: Several of the top co-occurrence clusters appeared to be linked to parvovirus B19, influenza, CMV and Epstein-Barr virus, according to a later analysis. An association between a missense DCLRE1C variant and V-gene and J-gene trimming of TCR beta chains was found in a later genetic analysis and replicated in an independent cohort. Because HLA typing was unavailable for some donors at each locus, only the typed subset was used in association tests. Across donors, most TCR sequences were observed very rarely, whereas some public TCRs were present in many individuals. A later genetic analysis reported fewer N-insertions in productive TCRs among donors in an Asian-associated ancestry cluster than the roughly 620-donor mean. A further reported finding was that TCR beta sequences accurately predicted the HLA-A and HLA-B alleles for most subjects in the first cohort. In vitro tests confirmed that a few of the cytomegalovirus-associated TCR beta chains recognize cytomegalovirus antigens. Compared with equally common non-associated chains, HLA-associated TCR beta chains in a later analysis were more clonally expanded and had lower generation probabilities. The cohort was sequenced for TCR beta chains only, and without alpha or paired-chain data the features that could be detected were limited. In a later analysis, TCR association rates were found to vary across HLA loci, with the most associated TCRs seen for DRB1 alleles and the fewest for HLA-C alleles. When HLA alleles, especially DR and DQ, strongly co-occurred, attributing TCR associations to individual alleles was difficult. It was suggested by the authors that the approach could potentially be generalized to other disease states and immunological phenotypes. The only immune exposure information available for the cohort was CMV serostatus. Sequencing depth was assumed to be roughly uniform across donors in the presence/absence analyses, though that assumption may not hold. Correlated functional status among segregating V segments might reflect linkage disequilibrium, but an unknown experimental factor could not be ruled out. At a false discovery rate of 0.05, a later analysis linked 16,951 TCR beta sequences to specific HLA alleles. A cluster of highly shared sequence variants was judged likely to be a technical artifact of the sequencing pipeline. The classifier was reported to diagnose cytomegalovirus status with high specificity and sensitivity in both the original cohort and the validation cohort. A later analysis found that most CMV-associated TCR beta chains appeared HLA-restricted, with HLA associations seemingly driven largely by CMV exposure. Because counts were too low, about 18 rarely observed V segments, including chromosome 9 orphons, were excluded from the earlier analysis of 587 of the donors. In the study, approximately 160 TCR beta chains were listed as associated with cytomegalovirus. An earlier analysis of approximately 530 of the donors showed that most TCR beta V segments appeared in productive rearrangements either about 90% or about 30% of the time, which broadly matched IMGT annotations.

To note about this clone: Its recognized antigen is unknown.

The library came from the immunoSEQ multiplex PCR assay. The multiplex PCR relied on a mix of 60 forward primers for TCR Vbeta segments and 13 reverse primers for TCR Jbeta segments. Amplification of the CDR3 region of rearranged TCR beta genes was performed with a multiplex PCR assay on genomic DNA. On the Illumina HiSeq System, the amplified TCR beta libraries were sequenced as 87-base-pair reads. For the original study's pipeline: In a later analysis, tens of millions of unique TCR beta chains were counted across the approximately 670 repertoires, and roughly 9.9 million of these chains were shared by at least two donors. A nearest-neighbor algorithm error-corrected the raw reads and collapsed the reads into unique sequences, merging closely related sequences to remove PCR and sequencing errors. V, D and J gene segments were assigned by aligning CDR3 sequences to IMGT reference sequences. For a sequence to be retained, a match of at least six nucleotides was required to both a V gene segment and a J gene segment. A rearrangement counted as productive if the CDR3 had no stop codons and remained in frame with V and J, and every other rearrangement counted as non-productive. CDR3 was defined according to IMGT convention as the region running from the second conserved V-encoded cysteine to the conserved J-encoded phenylalanine. The earlier analysis of 587 of the donors excluded any sequence lacking an unambiguous match to a single V gene segment. An earlier analysis of almost 600 of the donors classified V segments as functional when productive rearrangements were above 56.7% and as segregating when the standard deviation between donors was above 5%. A statistical classification framework was built for diagnosing cytomegalovirus status from the catalog of TCR beta chain sequences. In a later analysis, V and J genes were assigned by comparing TCR nucleotide sequences against IMGT/GENE-DB human TR gene sequences. The TCRdist pipeline was used in a later analysis to assign CDR3 sequences and most-parsimonious VDJ recombination scenarios. In a later analysis, each TCR beta chain was defined by its CDR3 amino acid sequence together with its V-gene family, and reads lacking a unique V-gene family were excluded. In a later analysis, 550 to 650 highly shared, low-generation-probability nucleotide sequences were removed to address suspected cross-contamination and a sequencing artifact. In a later analysis, a clonal expansion index was calculated for each public chain from normalized within-repertoire ranks of inferred template counts. In a later analysis, generation probabilities were computed using a VDJ recombination model fitted to out-of-frame rearrangements, and the results were checked against IGoR. A later analysis scored TCR-TCR, TCR-HLA and TCR-CMV co-occurrence with hypergeometric tests, applying a repertoire-size bias correction to TCR pairs. To estimate false discovery rates, a later analysis permuted the HLA or CMV assignments 20 times. In a later analysis, co-occurring TCRs were grouped using DBSCAN, with TCRdist sequence similarity added in when clustering inside HLA-allele-positive subsets. For co-occurrence clustering, repertoires with fewer than 30,000 or more than 120,000 public chains were excluded, along with roughly 5 repertoires with anomalous nucleotide sharing. Drawn from immuneACCESS, this table holds only the in-frame rearrangements with V and J called that TCRdb kept. Clones are partly lost; checked studies trace under half to an unresolved V gene and leave the rest unexplained. That table is the source of V, J and clone size, and D and trimming were worked out from the DNA. Per the sample table, the count is about 55,000 clones. Under 10% of the sample is held by the ten biggest clonotypes.

In total, approximately 610 healthy bone marrow donors made up the cohort. All cohort members were sampled while nominally healthy, although unrecorded immune exposures were likely present. The donor was CMV seropositive and was included in the group of 300 or so seropositive cohort members. Each donor provided a peripheral blood sample, and peripheral blood mononuclear cells were used for TCR beta sequencing. Genomic DNA extraction from the blood cell samples was performed with the Qiagen DNeasy Blood Extraction Kit. Specimen: PBMCs. This receptor was obtained from a middle-aged man in good health and CMV-seropositive.

The DNA reads as follows: TGTGCCAGCAGCTCGACAGGCTTGATGAACACCGGGGAGCTGTTTTTT. This translates into CASSSTGLMNTGELFF. The chain joins TRBV11-2 to TRBJ2-2; TRBD1 could be the D gene, as 6 bases match. The germline V gene sets CDR1 to SGHAT and CDR2 to FQNNGV. Including the terminal cysteine and phenylalanine, the CDR3 comprises 16 residues. Only the CDR3 DNA is retained, 48 bases long and in frame from the first base. Trimming removed 4 bases from V and 1 base from J, leaving 13 bases between the germline ends.